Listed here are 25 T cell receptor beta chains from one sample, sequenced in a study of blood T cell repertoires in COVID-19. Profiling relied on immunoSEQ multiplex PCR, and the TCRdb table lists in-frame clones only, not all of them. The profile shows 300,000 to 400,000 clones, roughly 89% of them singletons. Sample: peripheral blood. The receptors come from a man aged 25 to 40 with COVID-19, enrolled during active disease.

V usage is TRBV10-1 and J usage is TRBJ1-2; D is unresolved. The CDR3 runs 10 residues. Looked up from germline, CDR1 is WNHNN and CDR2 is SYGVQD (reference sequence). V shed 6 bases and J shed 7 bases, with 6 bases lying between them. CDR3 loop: CASRTIGYTF. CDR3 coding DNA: TGCGCCAGCAGAACAATTGGCTACACCTTC.

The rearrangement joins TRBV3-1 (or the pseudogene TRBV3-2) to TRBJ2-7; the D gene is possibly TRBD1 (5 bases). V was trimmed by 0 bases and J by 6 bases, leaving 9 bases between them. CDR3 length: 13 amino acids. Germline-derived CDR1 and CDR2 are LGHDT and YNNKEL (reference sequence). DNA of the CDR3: TGTGCCAGCAGCCAAGATAAGGGGTCCGAGCAGTACTTC. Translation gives CASSQDKGSEQYF.

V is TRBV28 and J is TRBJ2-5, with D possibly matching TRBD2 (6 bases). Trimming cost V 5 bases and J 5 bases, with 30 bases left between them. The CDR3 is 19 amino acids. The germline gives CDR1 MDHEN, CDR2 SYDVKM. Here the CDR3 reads CASSPRLMVIQAEGETQYF. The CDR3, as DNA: TGTGCCAGCAGTCCCCGCCTTATGGTGATTCAGGCGGAGGGGGAGACCCAGTACTTC.

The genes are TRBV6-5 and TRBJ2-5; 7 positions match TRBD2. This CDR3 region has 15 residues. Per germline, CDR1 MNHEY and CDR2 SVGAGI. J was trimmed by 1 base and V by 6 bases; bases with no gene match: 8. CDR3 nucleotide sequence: TGTGCCAGCAGACCCTCGACTAGCAGCCAAGAGACCCAGTACTTC. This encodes CASRPSTSSQETQYF.

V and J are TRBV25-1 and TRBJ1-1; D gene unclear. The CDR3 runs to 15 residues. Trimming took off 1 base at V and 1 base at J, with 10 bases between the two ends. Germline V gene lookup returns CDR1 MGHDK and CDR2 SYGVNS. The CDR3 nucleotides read TGTGCCAGCAGTGAATTCAAAGGGAGGAACACTGAAGCTTTCTTT. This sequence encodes CASSEFKGRNTEAFF.

In nucleotides, the CDR3 is TGTGCCAGTAGTATAACGCAGGGTTATGGCTACACCTTC. Protein product: CASSITQGYGYTF. The rearrangement links TRBV19 to TRBJ1-2, with D possibly TRBD1 on 5 matching bases. CDR3 length: 13 residues. Trimming took off 2 bases at V and 5 bases at J, with 9 bases between the two ends. Germline CDR1 and CDR2: LNHDA and SQIVND (reference sequence).

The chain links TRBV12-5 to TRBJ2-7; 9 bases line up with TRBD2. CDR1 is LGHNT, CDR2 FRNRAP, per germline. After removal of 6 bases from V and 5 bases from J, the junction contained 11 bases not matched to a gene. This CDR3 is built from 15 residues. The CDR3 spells CASGRQGLAGHEQYF. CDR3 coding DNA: TGTGCTAGTGGCCGACAGGGACTAGCAGGCCACGAGCAGTACTTC.

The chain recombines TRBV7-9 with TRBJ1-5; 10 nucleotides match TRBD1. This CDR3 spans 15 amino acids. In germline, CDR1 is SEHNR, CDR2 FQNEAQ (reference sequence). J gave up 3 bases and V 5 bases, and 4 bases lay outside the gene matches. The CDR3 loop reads CASSPGTGANQPQHF. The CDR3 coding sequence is TGTGCCAGCAGCCCGGGGACAGGGGCCAATCAGCCCCAGCATTTT.

Here the CDR3 reads CASSSLQGIQETQYF. CDR3 bases: TGTGCCAGCAGCTCCTTACAGGGAATCCAAGAGACCCAGTACTTC. V and J are TRBV27 and TRBJ2-5; perhaps TRBD1 as D (6 bases). The V and J ends lost 6 bases and 1 base respectively, with 15 bases between them. Germline V gene data show CDR1 as MNHEY and CDR2 as SMNVEV (reference sequence). The CDR3 has 15 residues.

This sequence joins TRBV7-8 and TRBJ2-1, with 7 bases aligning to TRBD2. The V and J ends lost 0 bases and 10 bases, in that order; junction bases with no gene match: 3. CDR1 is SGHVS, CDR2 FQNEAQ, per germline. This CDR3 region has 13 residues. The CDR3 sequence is CASSLAQTSEQFF. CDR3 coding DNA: TGTGCCAGCAGCTTAGCGCAGACTAGCGAGCAGTTCTTC.

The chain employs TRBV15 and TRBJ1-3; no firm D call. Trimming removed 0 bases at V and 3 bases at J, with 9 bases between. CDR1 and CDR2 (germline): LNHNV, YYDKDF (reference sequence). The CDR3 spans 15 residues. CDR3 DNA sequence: TGTGCCACCAGCAGAGATCACACAGTTGGAAACACCATATATTTT. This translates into CATSRDHTVGNTIYF. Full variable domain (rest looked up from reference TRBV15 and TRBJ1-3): DAMVIQNPRYQVTQFGKPVTLSCSQTLNHNVMYWYQQKSSQAPKLLFHYYDKDFNNEADTPDNFQSRRPNTSFCFLDIRSPGLGDTAMYLCATSRDHTVGNTIYFGEGSWLTVV.

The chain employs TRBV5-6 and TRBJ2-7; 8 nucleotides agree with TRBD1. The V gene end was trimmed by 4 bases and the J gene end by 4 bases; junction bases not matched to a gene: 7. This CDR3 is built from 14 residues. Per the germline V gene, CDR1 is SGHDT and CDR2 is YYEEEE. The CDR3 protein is CASSDGQGSYEQYF. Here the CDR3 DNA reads TGTGCCAGCAGCGACGGACAGGGCTCATACGAGCAGTACTTC.

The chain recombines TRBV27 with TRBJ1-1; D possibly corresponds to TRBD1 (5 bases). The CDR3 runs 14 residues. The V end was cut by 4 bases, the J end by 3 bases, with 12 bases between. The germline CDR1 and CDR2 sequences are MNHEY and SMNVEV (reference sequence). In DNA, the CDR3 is TGTGCCAGCAGTTCGCGGGGCAGGGACACTGAAGCTTTCTTT. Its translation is CASSSRGRDTEAFF.

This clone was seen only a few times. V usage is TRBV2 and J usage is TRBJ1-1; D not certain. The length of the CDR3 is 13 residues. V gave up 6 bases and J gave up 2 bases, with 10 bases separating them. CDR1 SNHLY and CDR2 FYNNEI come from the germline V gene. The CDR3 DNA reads TGTGCCAGCAGCTTCAATGGCAACACTGAAGCTTTCTTT. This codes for CASSFNGNTEAFF.

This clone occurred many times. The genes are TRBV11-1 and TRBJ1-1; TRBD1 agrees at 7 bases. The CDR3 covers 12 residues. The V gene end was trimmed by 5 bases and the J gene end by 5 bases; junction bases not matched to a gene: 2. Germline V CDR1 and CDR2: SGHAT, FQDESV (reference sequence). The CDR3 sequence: CASSRDRTEAFF. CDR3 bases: TGTGCCAGCAGCAGGGACAGAACTGAAGCTTTCTTT.

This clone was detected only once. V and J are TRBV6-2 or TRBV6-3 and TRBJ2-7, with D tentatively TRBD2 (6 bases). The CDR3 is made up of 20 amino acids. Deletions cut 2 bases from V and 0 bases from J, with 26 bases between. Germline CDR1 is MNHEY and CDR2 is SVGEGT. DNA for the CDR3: TGTGCCAGCAGTTACCATCTAAGACGAACCGGGACTCGAAGCTCCTACGAGCAGTACTTC. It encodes CASSYHLRRTGTRSSYEQYF.

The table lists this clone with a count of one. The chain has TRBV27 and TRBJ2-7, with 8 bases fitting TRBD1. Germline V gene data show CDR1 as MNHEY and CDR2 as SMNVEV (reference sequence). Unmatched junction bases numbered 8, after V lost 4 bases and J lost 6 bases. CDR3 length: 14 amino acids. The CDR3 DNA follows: TGTGCCAGCAGTTATGGACAGGGACTGGGCGAGCAGTACTTC. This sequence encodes CASSYGQGLGEQYF.

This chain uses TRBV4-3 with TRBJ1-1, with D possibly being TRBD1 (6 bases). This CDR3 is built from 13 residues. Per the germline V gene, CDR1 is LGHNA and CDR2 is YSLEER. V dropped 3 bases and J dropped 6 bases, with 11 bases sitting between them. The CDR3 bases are TGCGCCAGCAGCCACACAGGGCAGGCTGAAGCTTTCTTT. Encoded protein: CASSHTGQAEAFF.

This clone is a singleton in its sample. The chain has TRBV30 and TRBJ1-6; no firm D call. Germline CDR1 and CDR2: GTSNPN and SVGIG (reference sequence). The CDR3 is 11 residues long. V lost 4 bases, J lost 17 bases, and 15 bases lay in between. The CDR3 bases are TGTGCCTGGAAAACAGAGGGCCAAGTCCACTTT. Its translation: CAWKTEGQVHF.

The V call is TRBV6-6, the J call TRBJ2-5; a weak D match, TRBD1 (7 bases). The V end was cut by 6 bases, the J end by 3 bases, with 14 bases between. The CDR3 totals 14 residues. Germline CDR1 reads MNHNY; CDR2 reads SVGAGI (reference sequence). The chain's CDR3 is CASRRQGGEETQYF. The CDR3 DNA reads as TGTGCCAGCAGAAGACAGGGAGGAGAAGAGACCCAGTACTTC.

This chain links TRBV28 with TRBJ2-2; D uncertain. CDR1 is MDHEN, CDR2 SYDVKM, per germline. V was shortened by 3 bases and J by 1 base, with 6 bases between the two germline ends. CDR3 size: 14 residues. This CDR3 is CASSLRENTGELFF. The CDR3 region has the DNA TGTGCCAGCAGTTTGAGAGAGAACACCGGGGAGCTGTTTTTT.

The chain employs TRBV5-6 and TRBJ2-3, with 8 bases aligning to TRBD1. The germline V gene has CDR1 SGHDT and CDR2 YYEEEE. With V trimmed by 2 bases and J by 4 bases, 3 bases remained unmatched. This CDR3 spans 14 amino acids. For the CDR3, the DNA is TGTGCCAGCAGCTTCAGGGGGCACGCAGATACGCAGTATTTT. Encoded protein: CASSFRGHADTQYF.

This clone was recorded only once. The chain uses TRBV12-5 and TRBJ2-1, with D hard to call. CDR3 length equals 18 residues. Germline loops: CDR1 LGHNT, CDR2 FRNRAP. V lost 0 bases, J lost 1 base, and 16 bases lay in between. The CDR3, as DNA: TGTGCTAGTGGTTTGGTTCCGAAACAAGGAGTTTCCTACAATGAGCAGTTCTTC. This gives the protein CASGLVPKQGVSYNEQFF.

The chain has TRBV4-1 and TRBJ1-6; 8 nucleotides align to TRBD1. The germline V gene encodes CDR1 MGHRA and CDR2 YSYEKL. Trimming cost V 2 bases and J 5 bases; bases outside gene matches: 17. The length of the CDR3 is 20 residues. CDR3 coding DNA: TGCGCCAGCAGCCAACTAATTGAAGCCTCCCGGACAGGGAATAATTCACCCCTCCACTTT. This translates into CASSQLIEASRTGNNSPLHF.

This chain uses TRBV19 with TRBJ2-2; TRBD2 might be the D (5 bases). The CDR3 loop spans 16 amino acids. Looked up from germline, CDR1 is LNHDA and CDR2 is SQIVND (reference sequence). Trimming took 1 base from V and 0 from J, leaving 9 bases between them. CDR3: CASSIVSAPNTGELFF. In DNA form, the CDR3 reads TGTGCCAGTAGTATAGTTAGCGCACCGAACACCGGGGAGCTGTTTTTT.